Shown below are 29 T cell receptor beta chains from a single sample sequenced in a study of cytomegalovirus exposure and HLA in healthy donors (dated by TCRdb to 2016 to 2017). Receptors were amplified or captured by the immunoSEQ multiplex PCR assay. The multiplex PCR relied on a mix of 60 forward primers for TCR Vbeta segments and 13 reverse primers for TCR Jbeta segments. Not all clones reach the TCRdb copy of this immuneACCESS table, which keeps in-frame sequences only. Checked studies attribute under half of the gap to unresolved V genes and leave the rest unexplained. This sample has 75,000 to 80,000 clones in its table, and about 78% of those were observed once. Approximately 1% of the sample is held by the ten biggest clonotypes. Sequencing was carried out using PBMCs. The receptors come from a male donor in good health and CMV-seronegative.

This sequence joins TRBV4-2 and TRBJ2-3; 10 bases match TRBD1. The CDR3 covers 17 residues. The V gene's germline CDR1 is LGHNA and CDR2 YNFKEQ. With 0 bases clipped from V and 2 bases from J, the junction kept 5 bases outside the gene matches. CDR3 nucleotides: TGTGCCAGCAGCCAAGAACGGACAGGGGGGATCACAGATACGCAGTATTTT. Amino acid sequence: CASSQERTGGITDTQYF.

The chain is built from TRBV5-3 and TRBJ1-1; 7 bases are shared with TRBD1. TRBV5-3 is designated an ORF whose function remains uncertain. The CDR3 sequence is 14 residues long. Trimming at V came to 2 bases and at J to 7 bases, leaving 8 bases not matched to a gene. As DNA, the CDR3 is TGTGCCAGAAGCTTTTATGGACAGGAGATTGAAGCTTTCTTT. Its translation: CARSFYGQEIEAFF.

The J gene is TRBJ2-1, the V gene TRBV10-3; tentatively, D is TRBD2 (5 bases). This CDR3 is 12 amino acids long. V was clipped by 10 bases and J by 6 bases, with 13 bases between them. CDR1 and CDR2 (germline): ENHRY, SYGVKD. The CDR3 here is CATGEAPNEQFF. CDR3 DNA: TGTGCCACCGGGGAAGCACCCAATGAGCAGTTCTTC.

The gene calls are TRBV9 and TRBJ2-7, with TRBD2 matching 9 bases. The germline V gene has CDR1 SGDLS and CDR2 YYNGEE. This CDR3 has 15 residues. J gave up 1 base and V 4 bases, and 6 bases lay outside the gene matches. The DNA of the CDR3 is TGTGCCAGCAGCCGCGGGACTAGCTTTTCCTACGAGCAGTACTTC. Translation: CASSRGTSFSYEQYF. The full variable domain, rest sourced from reference TRBV9 and TRBJ2-7, is DSGVTQTPKHLITATGQRVTLRCSPRSGDLSVYWYQQSLDQGLQFLIQYYNGEERAKGNILERFSAQQFPDLHSELNLSSLELGDSALYFCASSRGTSFSYEQYFGPGTRLTVT.

This clone was counted a single time. DNA of the CDR3: TGTGCCAGCAGCCCGTCCCCACCGAGTGAAAAACTGTTTTTT. This sequence encodes CASSPSPPSEKLFF. J is TRBJ1-4 and V is TRBV28; D is unresolved. The CDR3 consists of 14 residues. The germline CDR1 and CDR2 sequences are MDHEN and SYDVKM. V lost 6 bases, J lost 7 bases, and 15 bases lay in between.

A single count supports this clone. The CDR3, as DNA: TGCGCCAGCACTTTTGAGGCAACAGGGGCGCAGGGCGAGCAGTACTTC. It codes for CASTFEATGAQGEQYF. This chain links TRBV5-1 with TRBJ2-5, with 7 bases fitting TRBD1. The J call may be mistaken, given a closer DNA end match to TRBJ2-7. CDR3 size: 16 residues. Germline V CDR1 and CDR2: SGHRS, YFSETQ.

The rearrangement joins TRBV5-5 to TRBJ1-2; D is perhaps TRBD1 (6 bases). CDR3 size: 13 residues. V lost 4 bases to trimming and J lost 3 bases, with 10 bases between them. Per germline, CDR1 SGHKS and CDR2 YYEKEE (reference sequence). CDR3 DNA: TGTGCCAGCAGCCCCCGGACAGACTATGGCTACACCTTC. It specifies CASSPRTDYGYTF.

This clone was counted between two and nine times. The chain recombines TRBV6-6 with TRBJ1-1; 10 bases are shared with TRBD1. This CDR3 comprises 15 residues. Unmatched junction bases numbered 6, after V lost 8 bases and J lost 0 bases. Germline V gene data show CDR1 as MNHNY and CDR2 as SVGAGI (reference sequence). CDR3 sequence: CASSGTGDLNTEAFF. The DNA for the CDR3 is TGTGCCAGCTCCGGGACAGGGGATTTGAACACTGAAGCTTTCTTT.

The chain uses TRBV28 and TRBJ1-1; 12 bases are a match to TRBD1. The CDR3 is 15 residues long. With 5 bases clipped from V and 11 bases from J, the junction kept 12 bases outside the gene matches. Germline CDR1 and CDR2: MDHEN and SYDVKM. The CDR3 reads CASSKRGTGGGLAFF. The DNA of the CDR3 is TGTGCCAGCAGTAAAAGGGGGACAGGGGGCGGGTTGGCTTTCTTT. The full variable domain, in which reference TRBV28 and TRBJ1-1 provide the parts outside the CDR3, is DVKVTQSSRYLVKRTGEKVFLECVQDMDHENMFWYRQDPGLGLRLIYFSYDVKMKEKGDIPEGYSVSREKKERFSLILESASTNQTSMYLCASSKRGTGGGLAFFGQGTRLTVV.

The V call is TRBV5-6, the J call TRBJ2-3; D is ambiguous. The CDR3 contains 16 residues. Germline-derived CDR1 and CDR2 are SGHDT and YYEEEE. Trimming took 0 bases from V and 1 from J, leaving 12 bases between them. The CDR3: CASSLGAPRRTDTQYF. The CDR3 DNA is TGTGCCAGCAGCTTGGGAGCCCCCCGTCGCACAGATACGCAGTATTTT. Looking up the rest from reference TRBV5-6 and TRBJ2-3 gives the full variable domain: DAGVTQSPTHLIKTRGQQVTLRCSPKSGHDTVSWYQQALGQGPQFIFQYYEEEERQRGNFPDRFSGHQFPNYSSELNVNALLLGDSALYLCASSLGAPRRTDTQYFGPGTRLTVL.

The J gene is TRBJ2-3, the V gene TRBV6-4, with 9 bases fitting TRBD1. Trimming cost V 4 bases and J 3 bases; bases outside gene matches: 2. The CDR3 loop spans 14 amino acids. Germline values: CDR1 MRHNA, CDR2 SNTAGT. The CDR3 is CASSVDRGTDTQYF. CDR3 DNA sequence: TGTGCCAGCAGTGTGGACAGGGGAACAGATACGCAGTATTTT.

The gene calls are TRBV7-3 and TRBJ2-3; 10 bases are a match to TRBD2. The CDR3 consists of 16 residues. The germline V gene has CDR1 SGHTA and CDR2 FQGTGA. Unmatched junction bases numbered 2, after V lost 2 bases and J lost 0 bases. DNA of the CDR3: TGTGCCAGCAGCTTACGACTAGCGGGCAGCACAGATACGCAGTATTTT. Translated, it gives CASSLRLAGSTDTQYF.

This chain joins TRBV6-1 and TRBJ1-2, with 10 bases fitting TRBD1. CDR3 length: 14 amino acids. The germline gives CDR1 MNHNS, CDR2 SASEGT. V was clipped by 0 bases and J by 7 bases; unmatched bases: 2. DNA of the CDR3: TGTGCCAGCAGTGAAGCGGGACAGGGGTTTGGCTACACCTTC. Translating it yields CASSEAGQGFGYTF.

J is TRBJ1-5 and V is TRBV6-1; TRBD1 matches at 8 bases. This CDR3 has 16 amino acids. Per the germline V gene, CDR1 is MNHNS and CDR2 is SASEGT. The trim removed 3 bases at V and 1 base at J, leaving 5 bases unmatched. This chain's CDR3 is CASSESRQGSNQPQHF. CDR3 in DNA: TGTGCCAGCAGTGAGTCAAGACAGGGGAGCAATCAGCCCCAGCATTTT.

The V and J genes are TRBV7-2 and TRBJ2-3; the match to TRBD1 covers 8 bases. The length of the CDR3 is 15 residues. The J segment lost 5 bases and the V segment lost 2 bases, leaving 6 bases of the junction unmatched. Germline CDR1 reads SGHTA; CDR2 reads FQGNSA. This CDR3 is CASSLSNRGIDTQYF. CDR3 nucleotides: TGTGCCAGCAGCTTAAGTAACAGGGGGATAGATACGCAGTATTTT.

The genes are TRBV2 and TRBJ1-2, with D possibly TRBD1 on 6 matching bases. This CDR3 contains 14 residues. Germline V gene data show CDR1 as SNHLY and CDR2 as FYNNEI. Trimming took 3 bases from V and 4 from J, leaving 12 bases between them. This CDR3 is CASSEGGLAYGYTF. The DNA for the CDR3 is TGTGCCAGCAGTGAGGGGGGGCTGGCCTATGGCTACACCTTC. Filled out from reference TRBV2 and TRBJ1-2, the complete variable domain reads EPEVTQTPSHQVTQMGQEVILRCVPISNHLYFYWYRQILGQKVEFLVSFYNNEISEKSEIFDDQFSVERPDGSNFTLKIRSTKLEDSAMYFCASSEGGLAYGYTFGSGTRLTVV.

The chain employs TRBV30 and TRBJ1-2; D remains ambiguous. Germline CDR1 reads GTSNPN; CDR2 reads SVGIG (reference sequence). The CDR3 is made up of 15 amino acids. Trimming left V 0 bases short and J 0 bases short, with 11 bases between. CDR3 nucleotides: TGTGCCTGGAGTGTTTGGCACGCTCCTAACTATGGCTACACCTTC. Translating it yields CAWSVWHAPNYGYTF.

This clone was observed a handful of times. V gene TRBV19 combines with J gene TRBJ2-7; maybe TRBD2 (6 bases). V lost 5 bases and J lost 6, with 11 bases in between. In germline, CDR1 is LNHDA, CDR2 SQIVND (reference sequence). There are 12 residues in the CDR3. The CDR3 DNA reads as TGTGCCAGTAGTTGGAGGGATGGCGAGCAGTACTTC. This encodes CASSWRDGEQYF.

The CDR3, as DNA: TGCAGCGTTGGGACTAGCGGGAGTCAGGAGACCCAGTACTTC. It codes for CSVGTSGSQETQYF. The chain joins TRBV29-1 to TRBJ2-5; 13 bases match TRBD2. V shed 4 bases, J shed 5 bases, and the junction held 4 bases outside the gene matches. CDR1 and CDR2 from the germline V gene are SQVTM and ANQGSEA. There are 14 residues in the CDR3.

This rearrangement joins TRBV6-5 to TRBJ1-2; 8 bases match TRBD1. This CDR3 is built from 12 residues. The germline gives CDR1 MNHEY, CDR2 SVGAGI. V dropped 6 bases and J dropped 3; count of bases not matched to a gene: 0. This chain's CDR3 is CASRQGDYGYTF. CDR3 in DNA: TGTGCCAGCAGACAGGGGGACTATGGCTACACCTTC.

J is TRBJ2-1 and V is TRBV11-2; D is perhaps TRBD2 (6 bases). V was shortened by 4 bases and J by 8 bases, with 18 bases between the two germline ends. The length of the CDR3 is 15 residues. Germline values: CDR1 SGHAT, CDR2 FQNNGV. The CDR3: CASSSLGAGTHEQFF. The CDR3 DNA reads as TGTGCCAGCAGCTCCTTAGGGGCGGGGACCCATGAGCAGTTCTTC.

The CDR3 is CASSFGLAGTQETQYF. The CDR3 DNA follows: TGTGCCAGCAGCTTTGGACTAGCGGGAACCCAAGAGACCCAGTACTTC. The chain couples TRBV7-3 to TRBJ2-5; TRBD2 aligns across 12 bases. V dropped 3 bases and J dropped 1; count of bases not matched to a gene: 3. This CDR3 contains 16 residues. CDR1 and CDR2 from the germline V gene are SGHTA and FQGTGA.

This chain joins TRBV10-2 and TRBJ2-7; 10 positions match TRBD1. The germline gives CDR1 WSHSY, CDR2 SAAADI. V dropped 8 bases and J dropped 3; count of bases not matched to a gene: 4. The CDR3 is made up of 13 amino acids. The CDR3 sequence is CASSGQGGYEQYF. In DNA form, the CDR3 reads TGCGCCAGCTCCGGACAGGGGGGCTACGAGCAGTACTTC.

The rearrangement joins TRBV7-9 to TRBJ1-2; D uncertain. V gave up 6 bases and J gave up 5 bases, with 10 bases separating them. Germline assignment: CDR1 SEHNR and CDR2 FQNEAQ (reference sequence). This CDR3 spans 12 amino acids. CDR3 DNA: TGTGCCAGCAGAGGCCTAGTTTATGGCTACACCTTC. Protein sequence: CASRGLVYGYTF.

Notes on this clone: An end of the junction does not agree with germline; a read error may underlie this. The chain employs TRBV7-8 and TRBJ2-5, with TRBD2 as a possible D gene (5 bases). This CDR3 is built from 9 residues. CDR1 SGHVS and CDR2 FQNEAQ come from the germline V gene. The CDR3 spells CASPGLGDF. CDR3 bases: TGTGCCAGCCCCGGACTCGGGGACTTC.

The chain employs TRBV27 and TRBJ2-1; D may be TRBD1 (5 bases). The V end lost 9 bases, the J end lost 12 bases, and 12 bases lay between the germline ends. The CDR3 has 10 amino acids. The germline gives CDR1 MNHEY, CDR2 SMNVEV (reference sequence). As DNA, the CDR3 is TGTGCCAGTGGGGCGGTGTGGCAGTTCTTC. As protein: CASGAVWQFF.

The chain couples TRBV11-2 to TRBJ2-2, with 14 bases identical to TRBD2. Germline CDR1 SGHAT, CDR2 FQNNGV. The CDR3 has 15 residues. The junction had 0 bases not matched to a gene; V was cut back by 3 bases and J by 6 bases. The CDR3 region is CASSLGLAGAGELFF. The CDR3 DNA reads TGTGCCAGCAGCTTGGGACTAGCGGGAGCCGGGGAGCTGTTTTTT.

V gene TRBV5-4 combines with J gene TRBJ1-4; D remains ambiguous. Germline V lookup: CDR1 SGHNT, CDR2 YYREEE (reference sequence). The CDR3 sequence is 15 residues long. Trimming removed 0 bases from V and 5 bases from J, with 11 bases in between. The CDR3 reads CASSLVPGSNEKLFF. CDR3 nucleotides: TGTGCCAGCAGCTTGGTTCCGGGAAGCAATGAAAAACTGTTTTTT.

This chain uses TRBV7-9 with TRBJ2-1; 15 bases are a match to TRBD2. The CDR3 extends over 19 amino acids. Germline-derived CDR1 and CDR2 are SEHNR and FQNEAQ (reference sequence). The J segment lost 3 bases and the V segment lost 1 base, leaving 7 bases of the junction unmatched. As DNA, the CDR3 is TGTGCCAGCAGCTTAGTAGGGACTAGCGGGGGGCCTAACTACAATGAGCAGTTCTTC. It encodes CASSLVGTSGGPNYNEQFF. The full variable domain, in which reference TRBV7-9 and TRBJ2-1 provide the parts outside the CDR3, is DTGVSQNPRHKITKRGQNVTFRCDPISEHNRLYWYRQTLGQGPEFLTYFQNEAQLEKSRLLSDRFSAERPKGSFSTLEIQRTEQGDSAMYLCASSLVGTSGGPNYNEQFFGPGTRLTVL.